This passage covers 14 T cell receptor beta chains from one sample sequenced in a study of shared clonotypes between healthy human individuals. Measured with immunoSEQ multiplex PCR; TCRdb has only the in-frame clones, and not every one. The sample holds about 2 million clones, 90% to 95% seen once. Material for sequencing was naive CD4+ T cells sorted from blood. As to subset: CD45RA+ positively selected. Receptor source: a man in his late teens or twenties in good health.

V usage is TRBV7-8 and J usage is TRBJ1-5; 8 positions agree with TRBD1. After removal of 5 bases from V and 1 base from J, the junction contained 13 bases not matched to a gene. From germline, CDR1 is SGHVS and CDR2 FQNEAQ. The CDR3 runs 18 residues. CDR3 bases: TGTGCCAGCAGCGGCGAGGACAGGGCGGTTTGGAGCAATCAGCCCCAGCATTTT. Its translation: CASSGEDRAVWSNQPQHF. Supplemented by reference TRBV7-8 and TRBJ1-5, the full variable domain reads GAGVSQSPRYKVAKRGQDVALRCDPISGHVSLFWYQQALGQGPEFLTYFQNEAQLDKSGLPSDRFFAERPEGSVSTLKIQRTQQEDSAVYLCASSGEDRAVWSNQPQHFGDGTRLSIL.

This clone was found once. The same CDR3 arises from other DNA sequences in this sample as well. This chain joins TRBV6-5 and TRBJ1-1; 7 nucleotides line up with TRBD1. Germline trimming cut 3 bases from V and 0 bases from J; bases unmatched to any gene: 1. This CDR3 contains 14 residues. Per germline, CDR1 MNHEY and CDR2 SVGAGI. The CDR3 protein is CASSYDRVNTEAFF. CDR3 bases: TGTGCCAGCAGTTATGACAGGGTGAACACTGAAGCTTTCTTT.

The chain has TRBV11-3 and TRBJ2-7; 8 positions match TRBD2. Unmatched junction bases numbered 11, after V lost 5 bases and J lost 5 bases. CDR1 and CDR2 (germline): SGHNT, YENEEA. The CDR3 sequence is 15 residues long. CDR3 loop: CASSPGGGLGNEQYF. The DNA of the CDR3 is TGTGCCAGCAGCCCCGGGGGGGGGCTGGGCAACGAGCAGTACTTC.

CDR3 loop: CASSERVLGEQFF. CDR3 nucleotide sequence: TGTGCCAGCAGTGAACGGGTCCTTGGAGAGCAGTTCTTC. The V gene is TRBV6-1, the J gene TRBJ2-1; D is undetermined. The germline V gene encodes CDR1 MNHNS and CDR2 SASEGT. The ends were cut back, 2 bases at V and 10 bases at J, with 12 bases in the middle. This CDR3 region has 13 residues.

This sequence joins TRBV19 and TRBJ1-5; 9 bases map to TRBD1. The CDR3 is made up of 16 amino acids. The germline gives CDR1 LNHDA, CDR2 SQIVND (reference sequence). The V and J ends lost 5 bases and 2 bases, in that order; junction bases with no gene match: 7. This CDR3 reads CASSPRQGVGNQPQHF. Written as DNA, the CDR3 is TGTGCCAGTAGTCCTCGACAGGGGGTTGGCAATCAGCCCCAGCATTTT.

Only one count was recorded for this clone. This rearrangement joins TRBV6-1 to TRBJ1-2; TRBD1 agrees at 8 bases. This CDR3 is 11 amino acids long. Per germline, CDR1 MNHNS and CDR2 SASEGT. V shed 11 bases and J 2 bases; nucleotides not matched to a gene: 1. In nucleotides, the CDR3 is TGTGCCGGACAGGGCAACTATGGCTACACCTTC. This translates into CAGQGNYGYTF.

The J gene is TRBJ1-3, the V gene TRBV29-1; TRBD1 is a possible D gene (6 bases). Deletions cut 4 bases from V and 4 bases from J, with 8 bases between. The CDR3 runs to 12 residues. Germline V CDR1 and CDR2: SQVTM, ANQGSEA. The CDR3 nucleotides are TGCAGCGTTGGGGACAACGGAAACACCATATATTTT. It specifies CSVGDNGNTIYF.

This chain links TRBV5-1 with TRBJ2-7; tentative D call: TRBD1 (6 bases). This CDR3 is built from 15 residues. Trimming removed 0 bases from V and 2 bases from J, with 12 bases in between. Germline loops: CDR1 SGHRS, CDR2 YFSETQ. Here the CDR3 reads CASSLAGHAAYEQYF. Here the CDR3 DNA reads TGCGCCAGCAGCTTGGCGGGACATGCGGCCTACGAGCAGTACTTC.

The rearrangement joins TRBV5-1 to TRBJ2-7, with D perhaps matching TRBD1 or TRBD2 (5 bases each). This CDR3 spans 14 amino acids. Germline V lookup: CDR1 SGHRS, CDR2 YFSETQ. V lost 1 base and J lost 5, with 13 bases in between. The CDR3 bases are TGCGCCAGCAGCTTGTCGGGACCACGGGACGAGCAGTACTTC. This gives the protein CASSLSGPRDEQYF. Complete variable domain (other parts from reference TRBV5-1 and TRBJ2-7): KAGVTQTPRYLIKTRGQQVTLSCSPISGHRSVSWYQQTPGQGLQFLFEYFSETQRNKGNFPGRFSGRQFSNSRSEMNVSTLELGDSALYLCASSLSGPRDEQYFGPGTRLTVT.

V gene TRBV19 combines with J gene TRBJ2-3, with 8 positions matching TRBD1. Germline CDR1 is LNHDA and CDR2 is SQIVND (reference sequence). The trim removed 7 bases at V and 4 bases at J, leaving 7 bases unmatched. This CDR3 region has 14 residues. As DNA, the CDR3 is TGTGCCAGTAAGCGCCAGGGGGCGGCAGATACGCAGTATTTT. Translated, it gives CASKRQGAADTQYF.

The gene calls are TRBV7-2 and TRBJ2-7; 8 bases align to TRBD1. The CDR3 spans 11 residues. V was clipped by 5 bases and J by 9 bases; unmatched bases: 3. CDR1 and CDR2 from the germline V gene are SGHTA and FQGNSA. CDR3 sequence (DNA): TGTGCCAGCAGCGTCGGGACAGGGCAGTACTTC. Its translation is CASSVGTGQYF.

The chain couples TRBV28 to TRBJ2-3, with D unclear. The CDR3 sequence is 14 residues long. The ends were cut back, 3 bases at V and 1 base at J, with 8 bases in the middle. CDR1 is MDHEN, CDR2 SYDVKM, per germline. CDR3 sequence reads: CASSFHDGTDTQYF. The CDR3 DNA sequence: TGTGCCAGCAGTTTTCACGATGGCACAGATACGCAGTATTTT.

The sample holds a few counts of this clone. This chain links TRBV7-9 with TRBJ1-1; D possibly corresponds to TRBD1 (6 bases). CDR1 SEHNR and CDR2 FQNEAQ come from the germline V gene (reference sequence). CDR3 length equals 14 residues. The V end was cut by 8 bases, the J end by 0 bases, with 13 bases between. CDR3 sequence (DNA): TGTGCCAGCGAAAAAGGACAGCTGAACACTGAAGCTTTCTTT. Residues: CASEKGQLNTEAFF.

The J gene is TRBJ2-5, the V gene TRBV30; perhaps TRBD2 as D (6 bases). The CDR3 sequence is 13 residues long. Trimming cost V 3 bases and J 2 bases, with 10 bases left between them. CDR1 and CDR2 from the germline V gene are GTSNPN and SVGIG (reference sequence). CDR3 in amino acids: CAWSGSQQETQYF. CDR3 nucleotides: TGTGCCTGGAGCGGGAGCCAACAAGAGACCCAGTACTTC. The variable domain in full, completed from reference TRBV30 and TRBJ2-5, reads SQTIHQWPATLVQPVGSPLSLECTVEGTSNPNLYWYRQAAGRGLQLLFYSVGIGQISSEVPQNLSASRPQDRQFILSSKKLLLSDSGFYLCAWSGSQQETQYFGPGTRLLVL.